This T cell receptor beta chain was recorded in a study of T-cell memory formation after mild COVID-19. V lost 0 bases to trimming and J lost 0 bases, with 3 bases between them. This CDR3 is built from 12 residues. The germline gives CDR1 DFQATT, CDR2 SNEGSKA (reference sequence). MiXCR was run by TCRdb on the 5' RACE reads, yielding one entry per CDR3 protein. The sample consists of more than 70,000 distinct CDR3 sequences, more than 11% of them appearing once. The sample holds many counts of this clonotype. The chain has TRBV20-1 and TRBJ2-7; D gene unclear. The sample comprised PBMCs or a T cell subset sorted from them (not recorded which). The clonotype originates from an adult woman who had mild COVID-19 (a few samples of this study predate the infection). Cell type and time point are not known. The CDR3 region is CSAREASYEQYF. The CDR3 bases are TGCAGTGCTAGAGAGGCCTCCTACGAGCAGTACTTC.